The next 20 T cell receptor beta chains were all read from a single sample in a study of cytomegalovirus exposure and HLA in healthy donors. With 60 Vbeta and 13 Jbeta primers, the PCR was carried out. The method was immunoSEQ multiplex PCR; TCRdb's version includes in-frame clones alone and lacks a portion of them. The sample has about 120,000 clones; 81% are singletons. Sequencing was performed on PBMCs. The receptors here all came from a man aged 18-30 years in good health and CMV-seropositive.

The chain is built from TRBV25-1 and TRBJ2-5; 9 nucleotides agree with TRBD2. With 2 bases clipped from V and 0 bases from J, the junction kept 4 bases outside the gene matches. In germline, CDR1 is MGHDK, CDR2 SYGVNS. The CDR3 is made up of 16 amino acids. DNA for the CDR3: TGTGCCAGCAGTGAAACGGCGGGGGGGTACCAAGAGACCCAGTACTTC. As protein: CASSETAGGYQETQYF.

The chain recombines TRBV6-1 with TRBJ2-6; the match to TRBD2 covers 8 bases. V dropped 2 bases and J dropped 2; count of bases not matched to a gene: 2. This CDR3 spans 16 amino acids. CDR1 and CDR2 (germline): MNHNS, SASEGT. CDR3 coding DNA: TGTGCCAGCAGTGAATTCGGGGGGGCTGGGGCCAACGTCCTGACTTTC. This translates into CASSEFGGAGANVLTF.

The chain recombines TRBV30 with TRBJ1-2, with 8 bases matching TRBD1. This CDR3 contains 15 residues. Per germline, CDR1 GTSNPN and CDR2 SVGIG (reference sequence). Unmatched junction bases numbered 12, after V lost 1 base and J lost 8 bases. For the CDR3, the DNA is TGTGCCTGGAGTGATGGGACAGGTTCCACTATCGGCTACACCTTC. It encodes CAWSDGTGSTIGYTF.

CDR3 DNA sequence: TGTGCCAGTAGTGACTCAGTTATCTCTAACTATGGCTACACCTTC. The encoded protein is CASSDSVISNYGYTF. The V gene is TRBV19, the J gene TRBJ1-2, with unresolved D. V shed 5 bases and J shed 0 bases, with 13 bases lying between them. The germline CDR1 and CDR2 sequences are LNHDA and SQIVND (reference sequence). The CDR3 extends over 15 amino acids.

The chain is built from TRBV11-2 and TRBJ2-6; 7 bases are shared with TRBD1. The junction had 10 bases not matched to a gene; V was cut back by 5 bases and J by 0 bases. CDR1 and CDR2 (germline): SGHAT, FQNNGV. CDR3 length: 18 residues. CDR3 DNA sequence: TGTGCCAGCAGCCCGACCGGGACAGCATTCTCTGGGGCCAACGTCCTGACTTTC. This codes for CASSPTGTAFSGANVLTF.

The chain links TRBV11-2 to TRBJ2-1; TRBD2 agrees at 8 bases. V dropped 1 base and J dropped 2; count of bases not matched to a gene: 10. The CDR3 runs 18 residues. Per the germline V gene, CDR1 is SGHAT and CDR2 is FQNNGV. CDR3 region: CASSLVPSQAGAYNEQFF. In nucleotides, the CDR3 is TGTGCCAGCAGCTTAGTCCCCTCGCAAGCGGGAGCCTACAATGAGCAGTTCTTC.

This clone has just a few counts. The rearrangement links TRBV30 to TRBJ2-7; 11 bases are a match to TRBD2. This CDR3 is built from 13 residues. Germline CDR1 and CDR2: GTSNPN and SVGIG (reference sequence). The ends lost 2 bases at V and 4 bases at J; junction bases unmatched: 1. The CDR3 DNA is TGTGCCTGGAGTAGGACTAGCGGGTACGAGCAGTACTTC. Translation: CAWSRTSGYEQYF.

Only a few counts were recorded for this clone. This chain links TRBV4-3 with TRBJ1-1; D is unresolved. The CDR3 is made up of 14 amino acids. V was pared by 1 base and J by 3 bases, with 9 bases between. Germline CDR1 LGHNA, CDR2 YSLEER. The CDR3 nucleotides are TGCGCCAGCAGCCAAGGTATTTCGGACACTGAAGCTTTCTTT. This encodes CASSQGISDTEAFF.

This sequence joins TRBV7-9 and TRBJ2-1, with a tentative D call TRBD2 (6 bases). CDR3 length: 14 amino acids. The V and J ends lost 10 bases and 7 bases respectively, with 20 bases between them. Per germline, CDR1 SEHNR and CDR2 FQNEAQ (reference sequence). As DNA, the CDR3 is TGTGCCACTTCGACGCGGGATCAATGGAATGAGCAGTTCTTC. It yields the protein CATSTRDQWNEQFF. The whole variable domain, filled in from reference TRBV7-9 and TRBJ2-1, reads DTGVSQNPRHKITKRGQNVTFRCDPISEHNRLYWYRQTLGQGPEFLTYFQNEAQLEKSRLLSDRFSAERPKGSFSTLEIQRTEQGDSAMYLCATSTRDQWNEQFFGPGTRLTVL.

The CDR3 bases are TGTGCCAGTAGGCTCCAAGGGGATAACTATGGCTACACCTTC. Translating gives CASRLQGDNYGYTF. The V and J genes are TRBV19 and TRBJ1-2, with D tentatively TRBD1 (5 bases). The germline CDR1 and CDR2 sequences are LNHDA and SQIVND (reference sequence). CDR3 length: 14 residues. The ends were cut back, 6 bases at V and 1 base at J, with 12 bases in the middle. The full variable domain, rest sourced from reference TRBV19 and TRBJ1-2, is DGGITQSPKYLFRKEGQNVTLSCEQNLNHDAMYWYRQDPGQGLRLIYYSQIVNDFQKGDIAEGYSVSREKKESFPLTVTSAQKNPTAFYLCASRLQGDNYGYTFGSGTRLTVV.

DNA of the CDR3: TGTGCCAGCAGCCGGGGACAGGCGAACACCGGGGAGCTGTTTTTT. As protein: CASSRGQANTGELFF. V is TRBV7-6 and J is TRBJ2-2, with 8 bases lining up with TRBD1. The CDR3 length is 15 residues. The ends lost 5 bases at V and 0 bases at J; junction bases unmatched: 2. Germline CDR1 SGHVS, CDR2 FNYEAQ.

The rearrangement uses TRBV4-3 and TRBJ2-1, with 13 bases identical to TRBD2. The junction had 6 bases not matched to a gene; V was cut back by 4 bases and J by 9 bases. CDR1 and CDR2 (germline): LGHNA, YSLEER. The CDR3 covers 15 residues. The CDR3 protein is CASSLGLAGVGEQFF. CDR3 in DNA: TGCGCCAGCAGCCTAGGACTAGCGGGAGTAGGTGAGCAGTTCTTC.

The chain couples TRBV6-1 to TRBJ1-2; D gene ambiguous. CDR3 size: 16 residues. Per germline, CDR1 MNHNS and CDR2 SASEGT. V shed 2 bases and J shed 5 bases, with 18 bases lying between them. The CDR3 here is CASSENSKPLVYGYTF. The CDR3 DNA is TGTGCCAGCAGTGAAAACAGTAAACCCTTAGTATATGGCTACACCTTC.

In its sample, this clone was seen a few times. This chain joins TRBV19 and TRBJ1-1; possible D gene TRBD1, 6 bases. CDR1 is LNHDA and CDR2 is SQIVND in the germline V gene (reference sequence). V shed 5 bases and J shed 3 bases, with 7 bases lying between them. The CDR3 runs 12 residues. The CDR3 region is CASSSGDTEAFF. The CDR3, as DNA: TGTGCCAGTAGTTCAGGGGACACTGAAGCTTTCTTT.

The V gene is TRBV11-2, the J gene TRBJ2-2; no reliable D call. This CDR3 spans 14 amino acids. V was clipped by 1 base and J by 4 bases, with 7 bases between them. The germline CDR1 and CDR2 sequences are SGHAT and FQNNGV. In DNA, the CDR3 is TGTGCCAGCAGCTTAGGTTCGAGCACCGGGGAGCTGTTTTTT. This encodes CASSLGSSTGELFF. Looking up the rest from reference TRBV11-2 and TRBJ2-2 gives the full variable domain: EAGVAQSPRYKIIEKRQSVAFWCNPISGHATLYWYQQILGQGPKLLIQFQNNGVVDDSQLPKDRFSAERLKGVDSTLKIQPAKLEDSAVYLCASSLGSSTGELFFGEGSRLTVL.

J is TRBJ1-1 and V is TRBV30; possible D gene TRBD1, 5 bases. The CDR3 loop spans 17 amino acids. The germline V gene encodes CDR1 GTSNPN and CDR2 SVGIG (reference sequence). Trimming took 2 bases from V and 3 from J, leaving 22 bases between them. The DNA for the CDR3 is TGTGCCTGGAGTCCCATATTCGCGGACACCAAGGACACTGAAGCTTTCTTT. The encoded protein is CAWSPIFADTKDTEAFF.

CDR3 nucleotide sequence: TGTGCCAGCAGACTTTACAGGGAAGATGGCTACACCTTC. Translating it yields CASRLYREDGYTF. The genes are TRBV6-6 and TRBJ1-2, with a possible D match to TRBD1 (6 bases). V was trimmed by 6 bases and J by 6 bases, leaving 14 bases between them. Germline V CDR1 and CDR2: MNHNY, SVGAGI (reference sequence). This CDR3 is 13 amino acids long.

This clone is a singleton in its sample. The V call is TRBV14, the J call TRBJ1-2; D is unclear. CDR3 length: 13 residues. The V gene's germline CDR1 is SGHDN and CDR2 FVKESK. V dropped 3 bases and J dropped 5 bases, with 10 bases sitting between them. CDR3 DNA: TGTGCCAGCAGCCAGAAAACTTGGTATGGCTACACCTTC. Translation gives CASSQKTWYGYTF. The full variable domain, completed using reference TRBV14 and TRBJ1-2, is EAGVTQFPSHSVIEKGQTVTLRCDPISGHDNLYWYRRVMGKEIKFLLHFVKESKQDESGMPNNRFLAERTGGTYSTLKVQPAELEDSGVYFCASSQKTWYGYTFGSGTRLTVV.

The chain carries TRBV10-3 and TRBJ1-1; D remains unclear. V was cut by 9 bases and J by 1 base, with 12 bases left in between. Germline V gene data show CDR1 as ENHRY and CDR2 as SYGVKD. The CDR3 sequence is 13 residues long. The CDR3 sequence: CAIRGVGNTEAFF. The CDR3 DNA sequence: TGTGCCATTAGAGGAGTGGGGAACACTGAAGCTTTCTTT.

V is TRBV27 and J is TRBJ2-3, with 8 bases that match TRBD1. The CDR3 length is 13 residues. The ends lost 5 bases at V and 4 bases at J; junction bases unmatched: 2. Germline assignment: CDR1 MNHEY and CDR2 SMNVEV (reference sequence). In nucleotides, the CDR3 is TGTGCCAGCAGTACAGGGGGATCAGATACGCAGTATTTT. This gives the protein CASSTGGSDTQYF.